Presented here are 16 T cell receptor beta chains from one specimen sequenced in a study of T cells expressing NK-cell markers. TCRdb re-called the 5' RACE reads; one entry per CDR3 protein, DNA not given. Its table lists over 200,000 distinct CDR3 sequences. Material: blood T cells: a sorted CD56 or NKG2C T cell subset, CD4+ or CD8+ T cells, or bulk PBMC T cells (not recorded which). The source is a man younger than 35 in good health.

The J gene is TRBJ1-2, the V gene TRBV29-1; there is no DNA to check the TCRdb D call of TRBD1. Germline values: CDR1 SQVTM, CDR2 ANQGSEA. The CDR3 runs 14 residues. CDR3: CSVERDTTNYGYTF.

The V and J genes are TRBV20-1 and TRBJ1-1; the D gene TCRdb calls, TRBD1, cannot be checked with no DNA. Germline V gene lookup returns CDR1 DFQATT and CDR2 SNEGSKA (reference sequence). The CDR3 runs 17 residues. The CDR3 loop reads CSASPIPGTGGNTEAFF.

The chain uses TRBV20-1 and TRBJ2-1; TCRdb names TRBD1, which stays unverified in the absence of DNA. CDR3 size: 12 residues. The germline V gene encodes CDR1 DFQATT and CDR2 SNEGSKA (reference sequence). CDR3 amino acids: CSATGGRNEQFF.

The chain is built from TRBV24-1 and TRBJ2-5; TCRdb's D call of TRBD1 is untestable without DNA. Germline lookup yields CDR1 KGHDR and CDR2 SFDVKD. This CDR3 spans 15 amino acids. The CDR3 reads CATSGTGLYQETQYF.

The J gene is TRBJ1-6, the V gene TRBV20-1. Germline assignment: CDR1 DFQATT and CDR2 SNEGSKA (reference sequence). CDR3 length equals 16 residues. CDR3 amino acids: CSARSVAVGVNKPLHF.

The rearrangement uses TRBV20-1 and TRBJ2-1; TCRdb proposes TRBD2, but this gene call is untestable without DNA. Germline assignment: CDR1 DFQATT and CDR2 SNEGSKA (reference sequence). This CDR3 spans 16 amino acids. The CDR3 region is CSARSTSGSLTNEQFF.

V is TRBV2 and J is TRBJ1-3; the D gene TCRdb calls, TRBD1, cannot be checked with no DNA. CDR1 is SNHLY, CDR2 FYNNEI, per germline. This CDR3 contains 14 residues. This CDR3 is CASSVGVSGNTIYF.

J is TRBJ2-3 and V is TRBV20-1; TCRdb designates TRBD1, a call that cannot be tested without DNA. The CDR3 extends over 15 amino acids. From germline, CDR1 is DFQATT and CDR2 SNEGSKA (reference sequence). CDR3 region: CSARDVSTSTDTQYF.

The rearrangement joins TRBV29-1 to TRBJ1-1. Germline CDR1 and CDR2: SQVTM and ANQGSEA. The CDR3 runs to 11 residues. CDR3 region: CSARRNTEAFF. The full variable domain, completed using reference TRBV29-1 and TRBJ1-1, is SAVISQKPSRDICQRGTSLTIQCQVDSQVTMMFWYRQQPGQSLTLIATANQGSEATYESGFVIDKFPISRPNLTFSTLTVSNMSPEDSSIYLCSARRNTEAFFGQGTRLTVV.

The J gene is TRBJ2-6, the V gene TRBV11-2. In germline, CDR1 is SGHAT, CDR2 FQNNGV. This CDR3 contains 18 residues. This chain's CDR3 is CASSLYSSSLSGANVLTF. The full variable domain, its missing parts supplied by reference TRBV11-2 and TRBJ2-6, is EAGVAQSPRYKIIEKRQSVAFWCNPISGHATLYWYQQILGQGPKLLIQFQNNGVVDDSQLPKDRFSAERLKGVDSTLKIQPAKLEDSAVYLCASSLYSSSLSGANVLTFGAGSRLTVL.

The chain is built from TRBV7-6 and TRBJ2-1; there is no DNA to check the TCRdb D call of TRBD2. The CDR3 is 15 amino acids. Germline V gene sequence: CDR1 SGHVS, CDR2 FNYEAQ. CDR3 amino acids: CASSLAAGGGREQFF.

The V gene is TRBV30, the J gene TRBJ2-3. Germline V CDR1 and CDR2: GTSNPN, SVGIG (reference sequence). The CDR3 consists of 14 residues. Here the CDR3 reads CAWSGSGLAHTQYF.

V gene TRBV19 combines with J gene TRBJ2-2; TCRdb's assignment of TRBD2 cannot be checked, as there is no DNA. The length of the CDR3 is 16 residues. Germline CDR1 LNHDA, CDR2 SQIVND (reference sequence). CDR3 in amino acids: CATRRAGRTNTGELFF. Supplemented by reference TRBV19 and TRBJ2-2, the full variable domain reads DGGITQSPKYLFRKEGQNVTLSCEQNLNHDAMYWYRQDPGQGLRLIYYSQIVNDFQKGDIAEGYSVSREKKESFPLTVTSAQKNPTAFYLCATRRAGRTNTGELFFGEGSRLTVL.

The chain employs TRBV6-1 and TRBJ2-1; the D gene TCRdb calls, TRBD1, cannot be checked with no DNA. This CDR3 spans 15 amino acids. Germline values: CDR1 MNHNS, CDR2 SASEGT. The CDR3 loop reads CASSVDSNSYNEQFF.

The V call is TRBV7-8, the J call TRBJ2-7. The germline CDR1 and CDR2 sequences are SGHVS and FQNEAQ. CDR3 length: 15 amino acids. CDR3 loop: CASSPSRDASYEQYF. Variable domain in full (rest from reference TRBV7-8 and TRBJ2-7): GAGVSQSPRYKVAKRGQDVALRCDPISGHVSLFWYQQALGQGPEFLTYFQNEAQLDKSGLPSDRFFAERPEGSVSTLKIQRTQQEDSAVYLCASSPSRDASYEQYFGPGTRLTVT.

The chain couples TRBV20-1 to TRBJ2-2; the TCRdb call, TRBD2, lacks DNA for checking. Germline V lookup: CDR1 DFQATT, CDR2 SNEGSKA (reference sequence). This CDR3 has 15 amino acids. CDR3 residues: CSASPATGYTGELFF.